These T cell receptor beta chains were read from a single sample in a study of cytomegalovirus exposure and HLA in healthy donors. Profiled with immunoSEQ multiplex PCR; TCRdb holds only in-frame clones, not every one. This sample's table reports 35,000 to 45,000 clones. The sequenced sample was PBMCs. The origin of the receptors is a man aged 25-45 years in good health and CMV-seronegative. CDR3s include the opening cysteine and the closing phenylalanine or tryptophan. D genes are given only for firm matches.

.	TRBV11-2	TRBJ2-7	TGTGCCAGCAGCCAATTCCTGTCCGGGAACTACGAGCAGTACTTC	CASSQFLSGNYEQYF
.	TRBV2	TRBJ1-2	TGTGCCAGCAGTGTAGGCCTCCGAGGTTTCCGTGGCTACACCTTC	CASSVGLRGFRGYTF
TRBD2	TRBV6-1	TRBJ2-7	TGTGCCAGCAGTAAGGGACTAGCGGACTCCTACGAGCAGTACTTC	CASSKGLADSYEQYF
TRBD2	TRBV5-5	TRBJ2-7	TGTGCCAGCAAAACAAGACTAGCGGGAGGACCCGAGCAGTACTTC	CASKTRLAGGPEQYF
.	TRBV19	TRBJ1-2	TGTGCCAGTAGTATTCAAGGGACTTCTTTGGATGGCTACACCTTC	CASSIQGTSLDGYTF
.	TRBV6-5	TRBJ2-2	TGTGCCAGCAGGACCAGGGGAAGCGCCGGGGAGCTGTTTTTT	CASRTRGSAGELFF
TRBD1	TRBV28	TRBJ2-1	TGTGCCAGCAGTTTAACAGGGGGGGAGCAGTTCTTC	CASSLTGGEQFF
.	TRBV9	TRBJ2-5	TGTGCCAGCAGTATCGAAGAGACCCAGTACTTC	CASSIEETQYF
.	TRBV4-3	TRBJ2-7	TGCGCCAGCAGCCAAGATCTTGCCTACGAGCAGTACTTC	CASSQDLAYEQYF
.	TRBV18	TRBJ2-5	TGTGCCAGCTCAGCCGGGCAAGAGACCCAGTACTTC	CASSAGQETQYF
TRBD2	TRBV7-2	TRBJ2-5	TGTGCCAGCACCAGAGCGGGGTTCCAAGAGACCCAGTACTTC	CASTRAGFQETQYF
TRBD2	TRBV30	TRBJ2-7	TGTGCCTGGACTAGCGGGAGGGCTTCCGCTGAACCCTCCTACGAGCAGTACTTC	CAWTSGRASAEPSYEQYF
TRBD1	TRBV6-1	TRBJ1-5	TGTGCCAGCAGGGGGGGACAGGGTTATCAGCCCCAGCATTTT	CASRGGQGYQPQHF
.	TRBV11-2	TRBJ2-2	TGTGCCAGCAGCTTGACTTTCGGTGGGTCGAGCACCGGGGAGCTGTTTTTT	CASSLTFGGSSTGELFF
.	TRBV9	TRBJ1-6	TGTGCCAGCAGCCTTAAAGAGGTATCACCCCTCCACTTT	CASSLKEVSPLHF
.	TRBV9	TRBJ2-2	TGTGCCAGCAGCGTAGACGGGAGAGACACCGGGGAGCTGTTTTTT	CASSVDGRDTGELFF
TRBD1	TRBV25-1	TRBJ2-7	TGTGCCAGCAAGGGACAGGGCGCCTACGAGCAGTACTTC	CASKGQGAYEQYF
.	TRBV4-3	TRBJ2-7	TGCGCCAGCAGCCAAGGGAGGGGCCCGAGCGCCTACGAGCAGTACTTC	CASSQGRGPSAYEQYF